These T cell receptor beta chains were read from a single sample in a study of identical twins. TCRdb used MiXCR to reprocess the 5' RACE reads, holding one entry per CDR3 protein. The sample has roughly 1.6 million distinct CDR3 sequences; under 35% are singletons. Input material: cord blood. Every receptor here comes from a newborn girl in good health. Each CDR3 is given with its conserved first and last residue. D genes are given only for firm matches. Clone size is stated in some rows and not others, as once, few, many or a class when expanded.

D,J,size,V,CDR3,DNA
NA,TRBJ2-7,few,TRBV5-1,CASSLTPSDYEQYF,TGCGCCAGCAGCTTGACTCCCTCGGACTACGAGCAGTACTTC
NA,TRBJ2-7,few,TRBV10-3,CAISGTAHSYEQYF,TGTGCCATCAGTGGGACAGCGCACTCCTACGAGCAGTACTTC
NA,TRBJ2-1,NA,TRBV5-1,CASSLGALSSYNEQFF,TGCGCCAGCAGCCTGGGGGCGTTGAGCTCCTACAATGAGCAGTTCTTC
NA,TRBJ2-1,many,TRBV12-3/TRBV12-4,CASSLMGRYNEQFF,TGTGCCAGCAGTTTAATGGGGAGATACAATGAGCAGTTCTTC
TRBD2,TRBJ2-5,NA,TRBV6-1,CASSPEVDSGRRQYF,TGTGCCAGCAGTCCAGAAGTTGATAGCGGGAGAAGGCAGTACTTC
NA,TRBJ1-1,NA,TRBV6-5,CASRFGQNTEAFF,TGTGCCAGCAGATTCGGACAGAACACTGAAGCTTTCTTT
TRBD2,TRBJ2-5,NA,TRBV20-1,CSARVPGLPFEQYF,TGCAGTGCTAGAGTACCGGGACTACCATTTGAGCAGTACTTC
NA,TRBJ2-5,NA,TRBV28,CASSLWSNEQYF,TGTGCCAGCAGTTTATGGAGCAATGAGCAGTACTTC
NA,TRBJ1-4,many,TRBV6-6,CASRGSLLNEKLFF,TGTGCCAGCAGGGGCTCCCTCCTTAATGAAAAACTGTTTTTT
NA,TRBJ1-1,few,TRBV29-1,CSVDPALGTEAFF,TGCAGCGTGGATCCGGCCTTGGGGACTGAAGCTTTCTTT
TRBD1,TRBJ1-2,NA,TRBV10-1,CASSDRDRGGYTF,TGTGCCAGCAGCGACCGGGACAGGGGTGGCTACACCTTC
TRBD1,TRBJ1-5,NA,TRBV2,CASTADRVSNQPQHF,TGTGCCAGCACCGCGGACAGGGTGAGCAATCAGCCCCAGCATTTT
NA,TRBJ2-5,few,TRBV7-2,CASSLGRGTQETQYF,TGTGCCAGCAGCTTAGGGAGGGGAACTCAAGAGACCCAGTACTTC
TRBD1,TRBJ2-1,NA,TRBV28,CASSFTFGQGGNEQFF,TGTGCCAGCAGTTTTACCTTCGGACAGGGAGGCAATGAGCAGTTCTTC
NA,TRBJ2-5,NA,TRBV7-2,CASSLTPPQETQYF,TGTGCCAGCAGCTTGACCCCTCCCCAAGAGACCCAGTACTTC
TRBD1,TRBJ1-2,NA,TRBV29-1,CSVTGTGPTNYGYTF,TGCAGCGTTACCGGGACAGGGCCTACTAACTATGGCTACACCTTC
TRBD2,TRBJ2-7,once,TRBV14,CASSQVYLAGVPYEQYF,TGTGCCAGCAGCCAAGTTTACCTAGCGGGAGTCCCCTACGAGCAGTACTTC
NA,TRBJ2-7,few,TRBV27,CASSLFPGDEQYF,TGTGCCAGCAGTCTTTTTCCGGGGGACGAGCAGTACTTC
NA,TRBJ1-6,NA,TRBV4-1,CASSQVGGSSPLHF,TGCGCCAGCAGCCAAGTAGGGGGAAGCTCACCCCTCCACTTT
TRBD2,TRBJ2-1,few,TRBV9,CASSVGTSGGPEQFF,TGTGCCAGCAGCGTAGGGACCAGCGGGGGGCCCGAGCAGTTCTTC
NA,TRBJ1-6,NA,TRBV6-5,CASSLSNRPSYNSPLHF,TGTGCCAGCAGTTTGTCGAACAGACCCTCGTATAATTCACCCCTCCACTTT
NA,TRBJ2-3,NA,TRBV9,CASSVEPDTQYF,TGTGCCAGCAGCGTCGAGCCAGATACGCAGTATTTT
TRBD2,TRBJ2-4,few,TRBV4-1,CASSHQGTSGRAWAKNIQYF,TGCGCCAGCAGCCACCAAGGGACTAGCGGGAGGGCCTGGGCCAAAAACATTCAGTACTTC
TRBD1,TRBJ1-1,NA,TRBV7-9,CASTQGAKTEAFF,TGTGCCAGCACCCAGGGGGCGAAGACTGAAGCTTTCTTT
TRBD2,TRBJ2-5,NA,TRBV12-3/TRBV12-4,CASSLLGLADDEQYF,TGTGCCAGCAGTTTATTGGGACTAGCGGACGATGAGCAGTACTTC
NA,TRBJ2-7,NA,TRBV28,CASSLYGRGYNEQYF,TGTGCCAGCAGTTTATACGGGAGAGGGTACAATGAGCAGTACTTC
NA,TRBJ2-7,NA,TRBV20-1,CSARDGVTYEQYF,TGCAGTGCTAGAGATGGGGTAACCTACGAGCAGTACTTC
TRBD2,TRBJ2-5,few,TRBV28,CASRPVLAGDFSETQYF,TGTGCCAGCAGACCCGTCTTAGCGGGAGATTTTTCGGAGACCCAGTACTTC
NA,TRBJ1-4,once,TRBV28,CASSLPALGGGEKLFF,TGTGCCAGCAGTTTACCCGCCCTTGGAGGGGGTGAAAAACTGTTTTTT
NA,TRBJ2-7,few,TRBV5-1,CASRPAVSYEQYF,TGCGCCAGCAGACCTGCAGTCTCCTACGAGCAGTACTTC
NA,TRBJ2-3,few,TRBV9,CASSVGVGATDTQYF,TGTGCCAGCAGCGTAGGGGTAGGGGCCACAGATACGCAGTATTTT
TRBD1,TRBJ1-4,NA,TRBV5-1,CASRYDRGFEKLFF,TGCGCCAGCAGGTACGACAGGGGTTTTGAAAAACTGTTTTTT
NA,TRBJ1-2,NA,TRBV5-1,CASSSNRNYGYTF,TGCGCCAGCAGCTCGAACAGAAACTATGGCTACACCTTC
TRBD2,TRBJ2-3,NA,TRBV20-1,CSATKGTSGSADTQYF,TGCAGTGCTACCAAAGGGACTAGCGGGAGCGCAGATACGCAGTATTTT
NA,TRBJ2-5,NA,TRBV3-1,CASSQQGEVQETQYF,TGTGCCAGCAGCCAACAGGGGGAGGTCCAAGAGACCCAGTACTTC
NA,TRBJ1-1,few,TRBV20-1,CSARDPREGLNTEAFF,TGCAGTGCTAGAGATCCGAGGGAGGGATTGAACACTGAAGCTTTCTTT
NA,TRBJ2-7,few,TRBV2,CASFDSGEQYF,TGTGCCAGCTTTGACAGTGGCGAGCAGTACTTC
NA,TRBJ2-7,few,TRBV11-2,CASSLVGEEYEQYF,TGTGCCAGCAGCTTAGTAGGCGAGGAGTACGAGCAGTACTTC
TRBD2,TRBJ2-5,NA,TRBV29-1,CSDLAGGSETQYF,TGCAGCGACCTAGCGGGAGGGTCCGAGACCCAGTACTTC
TRBD1,TRBJ1-2,NA,TRBV3-1,CVSSQALFPGQEHYGYTF,TGTGTCAGCAGCCAAGCCTTGTTCCCGGGACAGGAGCACTATGGCTACACCTTC
NA,TRBJ2-1,NA,TRBV5-1,CASSPPSPNEQFF,TGCGCCAGCAGCCCCCCTAGCCCCAATGAGCAGTTCTTC